The 11 T cell receptor beta chains below come from one sample, sequenced in a study of Ad26.COV2.S vaccination and SARS-CoV-2 variants. Measured with immunoSEQ multiplex PCR; TCRdb has only the in-frame clones, and not every one. In the table there are 440,000 or so clones, about 88% of which are singletons. The treatment: 19 received Ad26.COV2.S at low or high dose, single or two shots; several received placebo; per-sample allocation not given. The investigators took samples on day 63 after the first vaccine or placebo injection. Sequenced material: peripheral blood, taken in a trial of Ad26.COV2.S vaccine versus placebo. The receptors come from a person between 18 and 59 years old who received the Ad26.COV2.S COVID-19 vaccine or a placebo.

V usage is TRBV7-9 and J usage is TRBJ1-5; 9 bases agree with TRBD1. The CDR3 is 14 amino acids. Germline V CDR1 and CDR2: SEHNR, FQNEAQ (reference sequence). V lost 6 bases, J lost 6 bases, and 6 bases stayed unmatched. The CDR3 loop is CASSSQGAGQPQHF. The CDR3 coding sequence is TGTGCCAGCAGTTCACAGGGGGCAGGTCAGCCCCAGCATTTT. Variable domain in full (rest from reference TRBV7-9 and TRBJ1-5): DTGVSQNPRHKITKRGQNVTFRCDPISEHNRLYWYRQTLGQGPEFLTYFQNEAQLEKSRLLSDRFSAERPKGSFSTLEIQRTEQGDSAMYLCASSSQGAGQPQHFGDGTRLSIL.

This chain uses TRBV28 with TRBJ1-5, with D possibly matching TRBD1 (6 bases). V was cut by 7 bases and J by 5 bases, with 18 bases left in between. The CDR3 runs 15 residues. Germline V gives CDR1 MDHEN, CDR2 SYDVKM. CDR3 DNA sequence: TGTGCCAGCATCAACGGTAGGGGGGAAGATCAGCCCCAGCATTTT. Encoded protein: CASINGRGEDQPQHF.

The chain uses TRBV6-1 and TRBJ1-1; TRBD1 matches 8 bases. Germline lookup yields CDR1 MNHNS and CDR2 SASEGT. V dropped 4 bases and J dropped 1; count of bases not matched to a gene: 8. The CDR3 is made up of 16 amino acids. CDR3 sequence reads: CASSGGQGQGNTEAFF. In DNA form, the CDR3 reads TGTGCCAGCAGTGGTGGACAGGGACAAGGGAACACTGAAGCTTTCTTT.

J is TRBJ1-1 and V is TRBV28, with D unclear. The CDR3 length is 12 residues. Germline CDR1 reads MDHEN; CDR2 reads SYDVKM. V lost 5 bases to trimming and J lost 7 bases, with 11 bases between them. The CDR3 is CASSLQRLEAFF. Here the CDR3 DNA reads TGTGCCAGCAGTCTTCAACGACTTGAAGCTTTCTTT.

The V and J genes are TRBV15 and TRBJ2-2, with D hard to call. Trimming removed 1 base at V and 9 bases at J, with 12 bases between. Germline V gives CDR1 LNHNV, CDR2 YYDKDF (reference sequence). The CDR3 runs to 14 residues. CDR3 sequence: CATSRGRVGRELFF. CDR3 coding DNA: TGTGCCACCAGCAGAGGACGGGTCGGGCGGGAGCTGTTTTTT.

Written as DNA, the CDR3 is TGTGCCAGCTCACCGGGGGACATAATCGAAAAACTGTTTTTT. It yields the protein CASSPGDIIEKLFF. The chain employs TRBV18 and TRBJ1-4; D possibly corresponds to TRBD1 (6 bases). Germline-derived CDR1 and CDR2 are KGHSH and LQKENI. The V end lost 3 bases, the J end lost 8 bases, and 13 bases lay between the germline ends. CDR3 size: 14 residues.

The chain carries TRBV6-1 and TRBJ1-2; tentatively, D is TRBD1 (5 bases). CDR1 is MNHNS, CDR2 SASEGT, per germline. Trimming removed 2 bases at V and 8 bases at J, with 21 bases between. The CDR3 loop spans 16 amino acids. The CDR3 reads CASSEIRRGAVSGYTF. The CDR3 DNA reads as TGTGCCAGCAGTGAAATACGCCGAGGGGCCGTTAGCGGCTACACCTTC.

This sequence joins TRBV4-3 and TRBJ1-5, with 9 positions matching TRBD1. CDR1 is LGHNA and CDR2 is YSLEER in the germline V gene. V lost 0 bases and J lost 0; bases outside the gene matches: 15. The CDR3 loop spans 21 amino acids. The chain's CDR3 is CASSQDQLRTGEDPSNQPQHF. As DNA, the CDR3 is TGCGCCAGCAGCCAAGACCAATTACGGACAGGGGAGGATCCTAGCAATCAGCCCCAGCATTTT.

V gene TRBV6-5 combines with J gene TRBJ2-7; D is uncertain. V was shortened by 5 bases and J by 0 bases, with 2 bases between the two germline ends. The length of the CDR3 is 11 residues. Germline assignment: CDR1 MNHEY and CDR2 SVGAGI. Written as DNA, the CDR3 is TGTGCCAGCAGTACCTCCTACGAGCAGTACTTC. This gives the protein CASSTSYEQYF.

This sequence joins TRBV7-6 and TRBJ1-3, with D unresolved. Trimming left V 1 base short and J 2 bases short, with 6 bases between. Germline CDR1 reads SGHVS; CDR2 reads FNYEAQ. The CDR3 has 14 residues. CDR3 DNA: TGTGCCAGCAGCTTAGGGGTCACTGGAAACACCATATATTTT. Translating it yields CASSLGVTGNTIYF.

The chain combines TRBV7-3 with TRBJ2-7; tentatively, D is TRBD1 (5 bases). Trimming left V 6 bases short and J 7 bases short, with 16 bases between. Germline lookup yields CDR1 SGHTA and CDR2 FQGTGA. The CDR3 covers 13 residues. For the CDR3, the DNA is TGTGCCAGCAGTTCCTCAGGGTCTGGGGAGCAGTACTTC. Protein sequence: CASSSSGSGEQYF. Full variable domain (outside the CDR3, taken from reference TRBV7-3 and TRBJ2-7): GAGVSQTPSNKVTEKGKYVELRCDPISGHTALYWYRQSLGQGPEFLIYFQGTGAADDSGLPNDRFFAVRPEGSVSTLKIQRTERGDSAVYLCASSSSGSGEQYFGPGTRLTVT.